This T cell receptor (beta chain) was sequenced for a study of OX40 agonist ivuxolimab in advanced cancers. Study-wide results and limits: Normalized T-cell clonal expansion was also low in some nonresponders. Relative to CD4+, CD8+ T cells held more expanded clones on average.

The CDR3 totals 13 residues. The trim removed 8 bases at V and 3 bases at J, leaving 6 bases unmatched. From germline, CDR1 is GTSNPN and CDR2 SVGIG (reference sequence). A word on this clone: Its antigen is as yet unknown.

Measured with immunoSEQ multiplex PCR; TCRdb has only the in-frame clones, and not every one. Here the sample spans tens of thousands of clones, approximately 91% being singletons. The sequenced sample was CD4+ or CD8+ T cells sorted from blood, obtained in a trial of the OX40 agonist ivuxolimab. The chain employs TRBV30 and TRBJ1-5, with 8 bases that match TRBD1. The receptor comes from an adult with an advanced solid tumor such as melanoma, head and neck, liver or kidney cancer. The CDR3 DNA sequence: TGTGCCACCTCGACAGGGGTCAATCAGCCCCAGCATTTT. Translated: CATSTGVNQPQHF.